Presented here are 24 T cell receptor beta chains from one specimen sequenced in a study of blood T cell repertoires in COVID-19. Using immunoSEQ multiplex PCR, the repertoire was profiled, and TCRdb retains in-frame clones only, with some absent. The table records about 98,000 clones, roughly 80% of them present only once. Sequencing input: peripheral blood. All receptors derive from a man aged 65-85 years with active or convalescent COVID-19.

The chain has TRBV25-1 and TRBJ1-4; D not certain. Germline values: CDR1 MGHDK, CDR2 SYGVNS. The CDR3 is 14 residues long. The V end was cut by 3 bases, the J end by 0 bases, with 5 bases between. CDR3 protein: CASSESTTNEKLFF. The CDR3 DNA reads TGTGCCAGCAGTGAGAGTACAACTAATGAAAAACTGTTTTTT. Complete variable domain (other parts from reference TRBV25-1 and TRBJ1-4): EADIYQTPRYLVIGTGKKITLECSQTMGHDKMYWYQQDPGMELHLIHYSYGVNSTEKGDLSSESTVSRIRTEHFPLTLESARPSHTSQYLCASSESTTNEKLFFGSGTQLSVL.

V gene TRBV7-2 combines with J gene TRBJ1-4; D might be TRBD1 (6 bases). The CDR3 is 16 residues long. Germline CDR1 SGHTA, CDR2 FQGNSA. V lost 4 bases and J lost 5, with 17 bases in between. The CDR3 here is CASSSLTGLLNEKLFF. In DNA form, the CDR3 reads TGTGCCAGCAGCTCGCTAACAGGGCTACTCAATGAAAAACTGTTTTTT.

The chain joins TRBV5-5 to TRBJ1-2, with D possibly being TRBD1 (5 bases). The CDR3 extends over 13 amino acids. V was shortened by 0 bases and J by 8 bases, with 11 bases between the two germline ends. Germline V gene data show CDR1 as SGHKS and CDR2 as YYEKEE (reference sequence). The CDR3 reads CASSLEGQGGYTF. Here the CDR3 DNA reads TGTGCCAGCAGCTTGGAGGGGCAAGGAGGCTACACCTTC.

The chain uses TRBV7-9 and TRBJ1-2; D gene ambiguous. Looked up from germline, CDR1 is SEHNR and CDR2 is FQNEAQ (reference sequence). The CDR3 runs to 12 residues. The CDR3 spells CAATSRGYGYTF. The DNA of the CDR3 is TGTGCAGCCACATCCCGGGGCTATGGCTACACCTTC.

This chain uses TRBV19 with TRBJ1-5, with D unclear. Deletions cut 7 bases from V and 8 bases from J, with 15 bases between. Germline loops: CDR1 LNHDA, CDR2 SQIVND (reference sequence). The CDR3 extends over 13 amino acids. The CDR3 DNA follows: TGTGCCAGTAACCTGCAGGCTCACGAGCCCCAGCATTTT. It specifies CASNLQAHEPQHF.

As regards this clone: Other DNA sequences of this sample code for an identical CDR3. This rearrangement joins TRBV20-1 to TRBJ2-1; a possible D gene is TRBD1 (6 bases). The CDR3 length is 14 residues. From germline, CDR1 is DFQATT and CDR2 SNEGSKA (reference sequence). V gave up 3 bases and J gave up 0 bases, with 9 bases separating them. The CDR3, as DNA: TGCAGTGCTAGTTTGGGGGCCTCCTACAATGAGCAGTTCTTC. Translated, it gives CSASLGASYNEQFF.

The rearrangement joins TRBV19 to TRBJ2-3; a possible D gene is TRBD2 (6 bases). The V end was cut by 3 bases, the J end by 4 bases, with 14 bases between. The CDR3 extends over 15 amino acids. Germline-derived CDR1 and CDR2 are LNHDA and SQIVND (reference sequence). The CDR3 DNA sequence: TGTGCCAGTAGTATTGGAGGGTTAATCCCAGATACGCAGTATTTT. Protein sequence: CASSIGGLIPDTQYF.

The genes are TRBV27 and TRBJ1-4; 7 bases map to TRBD1. The CDR3 is 14 residues long. Trimming cost V 4 bases and J 4 bases; bases outside gene matches: 3. Germline V gives CDR1 MNHEY, CDR2 SMNVEV (reference sequence). Here the CDR3 reads CASSSQGRNEKLFF. DNA of the CDR3: TGTGCCAGCAGTTCACAGGGGCGTAATGAAAAACTGTTTTTT.

The chain recombines TRBV5-1 with TRBJ1-2; possibly TRBD1 for D (6 bases). The V end was cut by 2 bases, the J end by 10 bases, with 27 bases between. The germline CDR1 and CDR2 sequences are SGHRS and YFSETQ. The CDR3 is made up of 17 amino acids. CDR3 sequence reads: CASSFTLTGQKSYDYTF. CDR3 DNA: TGCGCCAGCAGCTTCACTCTCACAGGGCAAAAAAGTTACGACTACACCTTC.

The V gene is TRBV19, the J gene TRBJ2-5, with 15 bases lining up with TRBD2. This CDR3 has 17 residues. Germline V CDR1 and CDR2: LNHDA, SQIVND (reference sequence). Losses at the gene ends were 7 bases for V and 5 bases for J; bases not matched to a gene: 11. CDR3 sequence: CASTKYGTSGGTETQYF. The DNA for the CDR3 is TGTGCCAGTACCAAGTATGGGACTAGCGGGGGGACGGAGACCCAGTACTTC.

The rearrangement uses TRBV6-1 and TRBJ1-1; D remains unclear. Per germline, CDR1 MNHNS and CDR2 SASEGT. With 2 bases removed from V and 5 bases from J, the gap between germline ends came to 6 bases. The CDR3 extends over 12 amino acids. The CDR3 DNA sequence: TGTGCCAGCAGTGAACAGCGTACTGAAGCTTTCTTT. It translates to CASSEQRTEAFF.

This chain uses TRBV5-1 with TRBJ1-1; weak D call: TRBD1 (6 bases). Looked up from germline, CDR1 is SGHRS and CDR2 is YFSETQ. V lost 4 bases to trimming and J lost 0 bases, with 13 bases between them. The CDR3 runs to 15 residues. CDR3 residues: CASSEGTNMNTEAFF. The CDR3 region has the DNA TGCGCCAGCAGCGAAGGGACAAATATGAACACTGAAGCTTTCTTT.

The genes are TRBV7-9 and TRBJ2-1, with 9 bases fitting TRBD1. V lost 4 bases and J lost 6; bases outside the gene matches: 10. CDR3 length: 16 amino acids. Germline values: CDR1 SEHNR, CDR2 FQNEAQ (reference sequence). The CDR3 loop reads CASSSSPRDRVNEQFF. The CDR3 coding sequence is TGTGCCAGCAGCTCTTCCCCCCGGGACAGGGTCAATGAGCAGTTCTTC.

The V and J genes are TRBV30 and TRBJ1-6; no firm D call. The CDR3 loop spans 13 amino acids. With 2 bases removed from V and 6 bases from J, the gap between germline ends came to 8 bases. The germline CDR1 and CDR2 sequences are GTSNPN and SVGIG (reference sequence). The CDR3 sequence is CAWSLQANSPLHF. The CDR3 DNA is TGTGCCTGGAGTCTCCAGGCTAATTCACCCCTCCACTTT.

The chain carries TRBV24-1 and TRBJ2-5; 7 bases match TRBD2. Germline lookup yields CDR1 KGHDR and CDR2 SFDVKD. V lost 6 bases to trimming and J lost 7 bases; unmatched junction nucleotides: 4. This CDR3 region has 12 residues. The CDR3 DNA reads TGTGCCACCAGTTCTACGGGGGGGACCCAGTACTTC. Amino acids: CATSSTGGTQYF.

V gene TRBV7-8 combines with J gene TRBJ2-3; 7 bases map to TRBD2. Germline assignment: CDR1 SGHVS and CDR2 FQNEAQ. The J segment lost 1 base and the V segment lost 3 bases, leaving 4 bases of the junction unmatched. The CDR3 has 15 residues. The CDR3 bases are TGTGCCAGCAGCTTTGCACGGGGGGGCACAGATACGCAGTATTTT. It is translated as CASSFARGGTDTQYF.

The V gene is TRBV7-9, the J gene TRBJ1-2; no reliable D call. The CDR3 covers 15 residues. Trimming pared 1 base from V and 2 bases from J, leaving 11 bases between. Germline loops: CDR1 SEHNR, CDR2 FQNEAQ (reference sequence). CDR3 loop: CASSLEFAGNYGYTF. The CDR3 DNA sequence: TGTGCCAGCAGCTTAGAGTTCGCGGGGAACTATGGCTACACCTTC.

This clone was seen a few times. The chain carries TRBV30 and TRBJ1-2; 7 positions agree with TRBD1. After removal of 6 bases from V and 4 bases from J, the junction contained 11 bases not matched to a gene. The CDR3 extends over 14 amino acids. Germline V CDR1 and CDR2: GTSNPN, SVGIG (reference sequence). CDR3 sequence reads: CACRFSGTAYGYTF. In nucleotides, the CDR3 is TGTGCCTGCCGATTCTCCGGGACAGCCTATGGCTACACCTTC. The whole variable domain, filled in from reference TRBV30 and TRBJ1-2, reads SQTIHQWPATLVQPVGSPLSLECTVEGTSNPNLYWYRQAAGRGLQLLFYSVGIGQISSEVPQNLSASRPQDRQFILSSKKLLLSDSGFYLCACRFSGTAYGYTFGSGTRLTVV.

This clone was counted once. J is TRBJ2-7 and V is TRBV3-1 (or the pseudogene TRBV3-2), with TRBD2 as a possible D gene (7 bases). There are 18 residues in the CDR3. Trimming shortened V by 1 base and J by 4 bases, and 23 bases separated the two germline ends. Germline CDR1 and CDR2: LGHDT and YNNKEL (reference sequence). The CDR3 DNA reads TGTGCCAGCAGCCAAGCGGAACTGGGGTGGCGGGGGCGTTACGAGCAGTACTTC. Its protein product is CASSQAELGWRGRYEQYF.

The chain's CDR3 is CASSLRQSGANVLTF. The DNA of the CDR3 is TGTGCCAGCAGTCTTCGACAGTCTGGGGCCAACGTCCTGACTTTC. This sequence joins TRBV6-5 and TRBJ2-6; D is perhaps TRBD1 (5 bases). The CDR3 spans 15 residues. V was trimmed by 5 bases and J by 1 base, leaving 9 bases between them. Germline V gives CDR1 MNHEY, CDR2 SVGAGI.

The J gene is TRBJ2-3, the V gene TRBV7-2; 11 bases line up with TRBD2. CDR3 length: 16 residues. CDR1 SGHTA and CDR2 FQGNSA come from the germline V gene. The J segment lost 6 bases and the V segment lost 5 bases, leaving 10 bases of the junction unmatched. CDR3 in amino acids: CASSIRLAGPGDTQYF. CDR3 in DNA: TGTGCCAGCAGCATCAGACTAGCGGGGCCGGGGGATACGCAGTATTTT. The full variable domain, its missing parts supplied by reference TRBV7-2 and TRBJ2-3, is GAGVSQSPSNKVTEKGKDVELRCDPISGHTALYWYRQSLGQGLEFLIYFQGNSAPDKSGLPSDRFSAERTGGSVSTLTIQRTQQEDSAVYLCASSIRLAGPGDTQYFGPGTRLTVL.

The chain has TRBV15 and TRBJ2-1, with TRBD2 matching over 8 bases. J gave up 7 bases and V 9 bases, and 14 bases lay outside the gene matches. Germline V gene data show CDR1 as LNHNV and CDR2 as YYDKDF (reference sequence). The CDR3 loop spans 15 amino acids. The CDR3, as DNA: TGTGCCACAAGACCAGCCGTTCGCGGGGGGAATGAGCAGTTCTTC. It codes for CATRPAVRGGNEQFF.

The J gene is TRBJ2-4, the V gene TRBV5-6; unclear D gene. This CDR3 has 17 amino acids. From germline, CDR1 is SGHDT and CDR2 YYEEEE. Trimming left V 2 bases short and J 2 bases short, with 17 bases between. CDR3 sequence (DNA): TGTGCCAGCAGCTTCAGGCAGGAAGTAATATCCAAAAACATTCAGTACTTC. Amino acids: CASSFRQEVISKNIQYF.

The V call is TRBV7-9, the J call TRBJ2-5; 10 positions match TRBD1. The V and J ends lost 2 bases and 7 bases, in that order; junction bases with no gene match: 13. Per the germline V gene, CDR1 is SEHNR and CDR2 is FQNEAQ (reference sequence). CDR3 length equals 17 residues. Here the CDR3 reads CASSLWDRGLPPRTQYF. In DNA, the CDR3 is TGTGCCAGCAGCTTATGGGACAGGGGCCTCCCGCCAAGGACCCAGTACTTC.